The next 8 T cell receptor beta chains were all read from a single sample in a study of blood T cells in healthy people across ages. The second PCR ran roughly 7 to 11 cycles with a sample-barcoded 5' primer and J-beta primers. Each CDR3 protein is one row after TCRdb ran MiXCR on the 5' RACE reads. The data show about 970,000 distinct CDR3 sequences, roughly 51% seen once. Sequencing was done on a sample of blood. The receptors come from a woman aged 55-70 years in good health.

V gene TRBV11-2 combines with J gene TRBJ2-3; D gene uncertain. V lost 3 bases and J 3 bases, leaving 10 bases between the germline ends. The germline CDR1 and CDR2 sequences are SGHAT and FQNNGV. The CDR3 contains 14 residues. CDR3 coding DNA: TGTGCCAGCAGCTTTCTTACTGGGACAGATACGCAGTATTTT. Encoded protein: CASSFLTGTDTQYF.

This chain connects TRBV27 to TRBJ2-7; D ambiguous. Trimming left V 4 bases short and J 0 bases short, with 13 bases between. Germline CDR1 MNHEY, CDR2 SMNVEV (reference sequence). The CDR3 spans 15 residues. CDR3 in DNA: TGTGCCAGCAGTTCTAGGGTGACGAGCTCCTACGAGCAGTACTTC. This sequence encodes CASSSRVTSSYEQYF.

A single count supports this clonotype. Mismatch with germline at one junction end may stem from a read error. The rearrangement links TRBV12-3 or TRBV12-4 to TRBJ1-5; 9 positions match TRBD1. The CDR3 has 14 residues. The CDR3 bases are TGTGCCGGCAGTTTGACAGGGGGGGATCAGCCCCAGCATTTT. The encoded protein is CAGSLTGGDQPQHF.

This clonotype has a handful of counts. V gene TRBV28 combines with J gene TRBJ2-6; D is perhaps TRBD1 (6 bases). Deletions cut 4 bases from V and 0 bases from J, with 13 bases between. The CDR3 has 17 residues. Germline assignment: CDR1 MDHEN and CDR2 SYDVKM. In nucleotides, the CDR3 is TGTGCCAGCAGTTCCTCGGACAGCCTCTCTGGGGCCAACGTCCTGACTTTC. Translation: CASSSSDSLSGANVLTF.

Here the CDR3 DNA reads TGTGCCAGCAGCCGGACTAGCGGGAGCGGGGAGCTGTTTTTT. This codes for CASSRTSGSGELFF. The chain combines TRBV3-1 with TRBJ2-2, with 13 bases matching TRBD2. The CDR3 runs 14 residues. Unmatched junction bases numbered 0, after V lost 4 bases and J lost 7 bases. Germline-derived CDR1 and CDR2 are LGHDT and YNNKEL (reference sequence).

The chain employs TRBV6-2 or TRBV6-3 and TRBJ2-7; TRBD2 matches at 12 bases. V was pared by 6 bases and J by 2 bases, with 8 bases of the junction left unmatched. The CDR3 totals 16 residues. Germline assignment: CDR1 MNHEY and CDR2 SVGEGT. The CDR3 nucleotides read TGTGCCAGCAGCAAACTACTAGCGGGAGGTCCCTACGAGCAGTACTTC. This codes for CASSKLLAGGPYEQYF.

This clonotype has just a few counts. The rearrangement joins TRBV7-2 to TRBJ2-3; D remains unclear. Germline values: CDR1 SGHTA, CDR2 FQGNSA. The V gene lost 5 bases and the J gene lost 6 bases, with 15 bases spanning the gap. The CDR3 is made up of 14 amino acids. CDR3 DNA sequence: TGTGCCAGCAGCGCACCCACATTTGTGGATACGCAGTATTTT. Its translation is CASSAPTFVDTQYF.

CDR3 sequence: CSAQGQANQETQYF. CDR3 DNA: TGCAGCGCTCAGGGACAGGCGAACCAAGAGACCCAGTACTTC. V and J are TRBV29-1 and TRBJ2-5, with 8 positions matching TRBD1. Unmatched junction bases numbered 7, after V lost 7 bases and J lost 0 bases. This CDR3 contains 14 residues. The germline CDR1 and CDR2 sequences are SQVTM and ANQGSEA.